This T cell receptor beta chain was obtained from a study of blood T cell repertoires in COVID-19. Whole-study context: Samples taken during acute and convalescent COVID-19 were collected in the United States, Italy and Spain. In each case, the material was cDNA or gDNA derived from T cells, B-cell-depleted T cells, or PBMCs.

This clone was detected a few times. Original handling: It was from reference gene primer amplification that nucleated cell counts were estimated. Assay used: immunoSEQ multiplex PCR; TCRdb lists only in-frame clones, some missing. Clone size and the V and J calls come from that table; the DNA yielded D and trimming. This sample has under 150,000 clones, with approximately 88% found just once. Germline V gene sequence: CDR1 MNHEY, CDR2 SVGAGI. Trimming pared 9 bases from V and 7 bases from J, leaving 16 bases between. The CDR3 has 13 residues. This TCR was recovered from a human donor in a cohort sampled during active COVID-19. The V call is TRBV6-5, the J call TRBJ2-1; D unclear. Sequencing was done on a sample of peripheral blood. CDR3 DNA: TGTGCCAGTCTAGAGTGGTCCCGGAATGAGCAGTTCTTC. Translating gives CASLEWSRNEQFF.